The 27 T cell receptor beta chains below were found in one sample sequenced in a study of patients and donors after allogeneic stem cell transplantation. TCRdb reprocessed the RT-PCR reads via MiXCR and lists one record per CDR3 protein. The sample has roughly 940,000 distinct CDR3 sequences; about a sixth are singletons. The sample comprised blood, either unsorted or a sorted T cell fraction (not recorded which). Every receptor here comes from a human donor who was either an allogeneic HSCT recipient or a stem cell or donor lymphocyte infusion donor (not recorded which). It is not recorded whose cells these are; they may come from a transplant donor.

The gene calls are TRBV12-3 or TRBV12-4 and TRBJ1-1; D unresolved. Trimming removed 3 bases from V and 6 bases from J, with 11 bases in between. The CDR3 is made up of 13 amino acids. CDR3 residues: CASSFFPGPEAFF. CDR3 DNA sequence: TGTGCCAGCAGTTTCTTTCCGGGCCCTGAAGCTTTCTTT.

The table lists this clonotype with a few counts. The CDR3 coding sequence is TGCAGTGCTCGGGGACAGGCTAACTACGAGCAGTACTTC. This sequence encodes CSARGQANYEQYF. The rearrangement uses TRBV20-1 and TRBJ2-7; TRBD1 agrees at 8 bases. This CDR3 region has 13 residues. The V and J ends lost 5 bases and 3 bases, in that order; junction bases with no gene match: 6. Germline V lookup: CDR1 DFQATT, CDR2 SNEGSKA (reference sequence).

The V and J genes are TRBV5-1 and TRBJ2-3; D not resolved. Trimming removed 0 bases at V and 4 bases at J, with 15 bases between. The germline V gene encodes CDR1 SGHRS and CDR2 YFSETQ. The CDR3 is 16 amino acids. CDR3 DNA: TGCGCCAGCAGCTTGGACGGCAGCCCAAATGCAGATACGCAGTATTTT. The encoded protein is CASSLDGSPNADTQYF.

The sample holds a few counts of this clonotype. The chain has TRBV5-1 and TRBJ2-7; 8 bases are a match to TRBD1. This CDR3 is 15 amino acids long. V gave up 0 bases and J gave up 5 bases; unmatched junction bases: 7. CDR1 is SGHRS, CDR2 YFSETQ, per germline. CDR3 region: CASSLAGQAIHEQYF. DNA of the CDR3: TGCGCCAGCAGCTTGGCGGGACAGGCAATCCACGAGCAGTACTTC.

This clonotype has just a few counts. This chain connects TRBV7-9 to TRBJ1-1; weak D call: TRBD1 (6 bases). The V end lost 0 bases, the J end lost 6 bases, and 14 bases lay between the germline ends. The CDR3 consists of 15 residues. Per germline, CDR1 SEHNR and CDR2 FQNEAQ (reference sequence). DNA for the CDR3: TGTGCCAGCAGCTTAGCGTCAGGGGTTAACGCTGAAGCTTTCTTT. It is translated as CASSLASGVNAEAFF. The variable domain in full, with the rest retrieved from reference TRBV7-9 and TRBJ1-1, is DTGVSQNPRHKITKRGQNVTFRCDPISEHNRLYWYRQTLGQGPEFLTYFQNEAQLEKSRLLSDRFSAERPKGSFSTLEIQRTEQGDSAMYLCASSLASGVNAEAFFGQGTRLTVV.

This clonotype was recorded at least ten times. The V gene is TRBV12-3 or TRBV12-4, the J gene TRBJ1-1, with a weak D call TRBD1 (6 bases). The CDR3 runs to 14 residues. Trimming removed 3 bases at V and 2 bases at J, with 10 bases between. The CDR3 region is CASSLGRGNTEAFF. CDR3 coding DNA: TGTGCCAGCAGTTTGGGCAGGGGAAACACTGAAGCTTTCTTT.

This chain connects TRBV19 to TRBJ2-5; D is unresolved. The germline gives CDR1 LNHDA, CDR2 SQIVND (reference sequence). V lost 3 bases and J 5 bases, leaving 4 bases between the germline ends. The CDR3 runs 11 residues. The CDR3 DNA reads TGTGCCAGTAGTATGGGGGAGACCCAGTACTTC. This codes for CASSMGETQYF.

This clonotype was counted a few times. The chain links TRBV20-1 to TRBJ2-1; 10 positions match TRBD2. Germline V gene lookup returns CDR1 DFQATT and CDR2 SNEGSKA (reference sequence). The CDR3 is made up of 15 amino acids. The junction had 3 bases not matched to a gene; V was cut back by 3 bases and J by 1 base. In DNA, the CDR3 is TGCAGTGCTAGGGAACTAGCGGGATCCTACAATGAGCAGTTCTTC. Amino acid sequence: CSARELAGSYNEQFF.

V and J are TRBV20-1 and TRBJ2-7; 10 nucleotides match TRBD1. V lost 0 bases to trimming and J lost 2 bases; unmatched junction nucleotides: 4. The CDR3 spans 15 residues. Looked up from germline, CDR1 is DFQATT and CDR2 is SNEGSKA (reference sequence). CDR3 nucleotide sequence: TGCAGTGCTAGAGAGCCGACAGGGGGCCCCTACGAGCAGTACTTC. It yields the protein CSAREPTGGPYEQYF.

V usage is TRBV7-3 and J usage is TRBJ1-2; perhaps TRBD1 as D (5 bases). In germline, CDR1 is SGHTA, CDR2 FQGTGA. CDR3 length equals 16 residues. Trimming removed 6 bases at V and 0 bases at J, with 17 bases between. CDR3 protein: CASSPERGGTNYGYTF. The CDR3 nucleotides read TGTGCCAGCAGTCCGGAACGGGGCGGAACTAACTATGGCTACACCTTC.

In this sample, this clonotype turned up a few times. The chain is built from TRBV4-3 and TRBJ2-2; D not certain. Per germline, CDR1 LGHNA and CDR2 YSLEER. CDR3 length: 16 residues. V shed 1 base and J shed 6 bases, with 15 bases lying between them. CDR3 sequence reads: CASSQGDTSKPGELFF. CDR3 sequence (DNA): TGCGCCAGCAGCCAAGGTGACACCTCGAAACCCGGGGAGCTGTTTTTT.

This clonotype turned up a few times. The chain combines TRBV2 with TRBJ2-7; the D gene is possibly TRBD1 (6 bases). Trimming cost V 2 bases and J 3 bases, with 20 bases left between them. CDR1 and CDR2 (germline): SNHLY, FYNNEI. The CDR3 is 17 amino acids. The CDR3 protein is CASSEPVTGSRYYEQYF. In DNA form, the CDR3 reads TGTGCCAGCAGTGAACCTGTGACAGGCTCTCGATACTACGAGCAGTACTTC.

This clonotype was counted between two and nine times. CDR3 region: CSARTKSGANVLTF. The CDR3 DNA sequence: TGCAGCGCCCGGACCAAATCTGGGGCCAACGTCCTGACTTTC. J is TRBJ2-6 and V is TRBV29-1; no reliable D call. Germline V gives CDR1 SQVTM, CDR2 ANQGSEA. V was clipped by 7 bases and J by 1 base, with 11 bases between them. The CDR3 has 14 residues.

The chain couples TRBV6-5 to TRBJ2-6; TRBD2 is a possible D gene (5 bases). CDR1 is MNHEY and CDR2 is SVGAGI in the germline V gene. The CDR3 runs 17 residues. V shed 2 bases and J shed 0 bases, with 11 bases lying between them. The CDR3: CASSYVGRNSGANVLTF. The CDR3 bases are TGTGCCAGCAGTTACGTTGGGAGAAACTCTGGGGCCAACGTCCTGACTTTC.

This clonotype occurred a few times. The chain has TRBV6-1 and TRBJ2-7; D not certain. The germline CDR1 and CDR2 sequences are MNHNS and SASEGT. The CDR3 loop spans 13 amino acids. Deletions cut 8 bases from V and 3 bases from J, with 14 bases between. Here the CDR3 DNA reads TGTGCCAGCCACGGGCTACCCTTCTACGAGCAGTACTTC. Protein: CASHGLPFYEQYF.

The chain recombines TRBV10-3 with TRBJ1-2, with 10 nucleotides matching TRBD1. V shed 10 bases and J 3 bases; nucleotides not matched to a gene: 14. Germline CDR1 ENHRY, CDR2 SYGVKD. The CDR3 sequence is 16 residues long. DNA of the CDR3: TGTGCCACGAACCCTCCCTTGACAGGGGGCGACTATGGCTACACCTTC. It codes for CATNPPLTGGDYGYTF.

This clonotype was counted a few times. The CDR3, as DNA: TGTGCCAGCGCGGACACCCTTTTGTCGTCCCAGTACTTC. Its protein product is CASADTLLSSQYF. The rearrangement uses TRBV27 and TRBJ2-5, with TRBD1 as a possible D gene (5 bases). CDR1 MNHEY and CDR2 SMNVEV come from the germline V gene (reference sequence). The CDR3 has 13 residues. With 8 bases removed from V and 9 bases from J, the gap between germline ends came to 19 bases.

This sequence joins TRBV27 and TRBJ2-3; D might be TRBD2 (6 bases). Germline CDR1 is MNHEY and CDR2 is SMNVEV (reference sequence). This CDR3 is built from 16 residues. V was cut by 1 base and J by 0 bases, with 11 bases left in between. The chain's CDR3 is CASSLWRAASTDTQYF. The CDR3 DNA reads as TGTGCCAGCAGTTTATGGAGGGCGGCCAGCACAGATACGCAGTATTTT.

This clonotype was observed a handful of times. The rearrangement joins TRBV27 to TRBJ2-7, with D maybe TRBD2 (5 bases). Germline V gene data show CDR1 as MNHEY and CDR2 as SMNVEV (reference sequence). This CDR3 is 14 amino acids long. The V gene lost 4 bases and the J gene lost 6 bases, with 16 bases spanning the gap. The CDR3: CASSSGVTVGEQYF. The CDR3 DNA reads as TGTGCCAGCAGTTCCGGGGTGACGGTTGGCGAGCAGTACTTC.

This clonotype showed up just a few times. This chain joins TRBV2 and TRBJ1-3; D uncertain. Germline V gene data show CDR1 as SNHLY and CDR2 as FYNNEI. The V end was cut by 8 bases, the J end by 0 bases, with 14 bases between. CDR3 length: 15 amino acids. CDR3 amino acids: CASPPIGDSGNTIYF. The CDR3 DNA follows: TGTGCCAGCCCCCCAATCGGCGACTCTGGAAACACCATATATTTT.

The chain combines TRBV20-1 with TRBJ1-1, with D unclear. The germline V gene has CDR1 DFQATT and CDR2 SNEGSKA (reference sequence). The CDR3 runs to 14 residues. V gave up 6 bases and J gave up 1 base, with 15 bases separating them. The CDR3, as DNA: TGCAGTGCCCCGATATACGGTAAGAACACTGAAGCTTTCTTT. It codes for CSAPIYGKNTEAFF.

CDR3 nucleotides: TGTGCCTGGAGCGCCCAAGCTCGGGTGTATAATTCACCCCTCCACTTT. This sequence encodes CAWSAQARVYNSPLHF. J is TRBJ1-6 and V is TRBV30; D gene unclear. Trimming stripped 3 bases from V and 4 bases from J, with 16 bases between. CDR3 size: 16 residues. Germline assignment: CDR1 GTSNPN and CDR2 SVGIG (reference sequence).

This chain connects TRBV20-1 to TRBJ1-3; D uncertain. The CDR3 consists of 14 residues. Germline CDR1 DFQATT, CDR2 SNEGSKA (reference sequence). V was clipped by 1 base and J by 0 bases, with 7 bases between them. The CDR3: CSARVESSGNTIYF. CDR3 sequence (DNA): TGCAGTGCTAGAGTGGAGAGCTCTGGAAACACCATATATTTT.

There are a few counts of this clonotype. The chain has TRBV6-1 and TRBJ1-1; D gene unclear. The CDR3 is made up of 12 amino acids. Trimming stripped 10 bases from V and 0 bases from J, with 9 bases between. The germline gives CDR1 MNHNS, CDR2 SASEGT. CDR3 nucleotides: TGTGCCACATCAGCAGTGAACACTGAAGCTTTCTTT. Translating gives CATSAVNTEAFF.

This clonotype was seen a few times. The CDR3 reads CASSPGQSSNQPQHF. The CDR3 bases are TGTGCCAGCAGCCCGGGACAGTCTAGCAATCAGCCCCAGCATTTT. V gene TRBV7-9 combines with J gene TRBJ1-5, with TRBD1 matching over 7 bases. Germline-derived CDR1 and CDR2 are SEHNR and FQNEAQ (reference sequence). The CDR3 contains 15 residues. Trimming removed 5 bases from V and 0 bases from J; junction bases left unmatched: 4. The entire variable domain, with the rest obtained from reference TRBV7-9 and TRBJ1-5, is as follows: DTGVSQNPRHKITKRGQNVTFRCDPISEHNRLYWYRQTLGQGPEFLTYFQNEAQLEKSRLLSDRFSAERPKGSFSTLEIQRTEQGDSAMYLCASSPGQSSNQPQHFGDGTRLSIL.

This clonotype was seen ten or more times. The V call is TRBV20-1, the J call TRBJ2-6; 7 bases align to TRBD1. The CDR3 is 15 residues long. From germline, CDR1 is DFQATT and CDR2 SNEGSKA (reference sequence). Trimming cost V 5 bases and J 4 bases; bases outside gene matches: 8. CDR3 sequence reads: CSAPRQGTGANVLTF. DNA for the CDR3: TGCAGTGCTCCTCGACAGGGTACCGGGGCCAACGTCCTGACTTTC.

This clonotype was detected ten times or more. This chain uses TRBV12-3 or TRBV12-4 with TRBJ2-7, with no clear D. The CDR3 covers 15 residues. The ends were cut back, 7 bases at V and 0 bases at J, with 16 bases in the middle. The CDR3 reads CASTPSGPSSYEQYF. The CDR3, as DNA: TGTGCCAGCACCCCATCCGGGCCAAGCTCCTACGAGCAGTACTTC.